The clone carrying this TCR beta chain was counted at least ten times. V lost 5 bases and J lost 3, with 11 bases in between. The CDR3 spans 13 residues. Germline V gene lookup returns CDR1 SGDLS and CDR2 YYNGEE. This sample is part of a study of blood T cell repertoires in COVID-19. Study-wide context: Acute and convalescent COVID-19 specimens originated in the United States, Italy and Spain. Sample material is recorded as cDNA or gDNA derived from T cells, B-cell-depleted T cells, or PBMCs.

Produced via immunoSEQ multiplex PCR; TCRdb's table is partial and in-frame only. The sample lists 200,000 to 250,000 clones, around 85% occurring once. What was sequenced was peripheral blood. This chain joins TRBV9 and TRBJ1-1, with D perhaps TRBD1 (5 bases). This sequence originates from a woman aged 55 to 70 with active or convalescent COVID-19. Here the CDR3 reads CASSGHSHTEAFF. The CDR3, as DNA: TGTGCCAGCAGTGGACACTCTCACACTGAAGCTTTCTTT.